Shown below are 29 T cell receptor beta chains from a single sample sequenced in a study of vaccination and CD4 T cells after COVID-19. This sample's treatment: approximately nine-day PBMC culture with coronavirus spike peptide pools or control peptides (ViraFEST assay). Before the COVID-19 pandemic (2011-2018), CD4+ T cells were obtained from the unexposed donor. Researchers used the Oncomine TCR Beta short-read assay to sequence DNA from cultured CD4+ T cells. TCRdb processed the PCR reads anew with MiXCR; each CDR3 protein has one entry. The data hold thousands of distinct CDR3 sequences, with 39% observed a single time. These receptors are not linked to any known antigen. Sequenced material: CD4+ T cells from blood, cultured in vitro. The source is a human donor in good health.

There are a few counts of this clonotype. The chain couples TRBV7-6 to TRBJ2-5; tentatively, D is TRBD1 (6 bases). There are 16 residues in the CDR3. Germline values: CDR1 SGHVS, CDR2 FNYEAQ. V lost 0 bases, J lost 5 bases, and 16 bases lay in between. The CDR3 is CASSLAVPGAGETQYF. CDR3 DNA: TGTGCCAGCAGCTTAGCTGTCCCAGGGGCGGGCGAGACCCAGTACTTC.

The rearrangement uses TRBV5-6 and TRBJ2-1; D perhaps matches TRBD1 (6 bases). Trimming stripped 5 bases from V and 4 bases from J, with 10 bases between. CDR3 length: 13 amino acids. Per the germline V gene, CDR1 is SGHDT and CDR2 is YYEEEE. The CDR3: CASRRQVYNEQFF. The CDR3 DNA follows: TGTGCCAGCAGGCGACAGGTTTACAATGAGCAGTTCTTC.

This chain joins TRBV19 and TRBJ2-2; 8 nucleotides align to TRBD1. V dropped 6 bases and J dropped 6; count of bases not matched to a gene: 6. Germline-derived CDR1 and CDR2 are LNHDA and SQIVND (reference sequence). This CDR3 comprises 14 residues. The CDR3 sequence: CASREQGAAGELFF. Written as DNA, the CDR3 is TGTGCCAGTAGGGAGCAGGGGGCGGCCGGGGAGCTGTTTTTT.

The DNA for the CDR3 is TGTGCCAGCTCAACAGGGGGCGGAGAGACCCAGTACTTC. Protein product: CASSTGGGETQYF. The V and J genes are TRBV18 and TRBJ2-5, with 9 bases matching TRBD1. CDR3 length: 13 amino acids. Germline CDR1 KGHSH, CDR2 LQKENI. With 5 bases clipped from V and 4 bases from J, the junction kept 2 bases outside the gene matches.

V usage is TRBV19 and J usage is TRBJ2-5; TRBD1 matches 7 bases. Per germline, CDR1 LNHDA and CDR2 SQIVND (reference sequence). V lost 4 bases to trimming and J lost 5 bases; unmatched junction nucleotides: 10. CDR3 length equals 15 residues. In DNA, the CDR3 is TGTGCCAGTAGTACGACAGGGAGTGGGATGGAGACCCAGTACTTC. Protein sequence: CASSTTGSGMETQYF.

The CDR3 region is CASSSRASLGDTQYF. The CDR3 DNA follows: TGTGCCAGCAGCTCCCGTGCTTCGCTTGGAGATACGCAGTATTTT. This chain uses TRBV7-2 with TRBJ2-3; D uncertain. Between the trimmed V and J ends, which lost 4 bases and 5 bases, there was a span of 16 bases. The germline CDR1 and CDR2 sequences are SGHTA and FQGNSA. The CDR3 has 15 residues. Full variable domain (remainder filled in from reference TRBV7-2 and TRBJ2-3): GAGVSQSPSNKVTEKGKDVELRCDPISGHTALYWYRQSLGQGLEFLIYFQGNSAPDKSGLPSDRFSAERTGGSVSTLTIQRTQQEDSAVYLCASSSRASLGDTQYFGPGTRLTVL.

This clonotype came up a few times. The chain is built from TRBV7-9 and TRBJ1-3; TRBD1 is a possible D gene (5 bases). Germline V lookup: CDR1 SEHNR, CDR2 FQNEAQ (reference sequence). CDR3 length: 13 amino acids. Trimming took 4 bases from V and 1 from J, leaving 5 bases between them. The chain's CDR3 is CASSSGSGNTIYF. Here the CDR3 DNA reads TGTGCCAGCAGCTCAGGGTCTGGAAACACCATATATTTT.

This sequence joins TRBV5-1 and TRBJ1-1; D gene uncertain. Looked up from germline, CDR1 is SGHRS and CDR2 is YFSETQ. Trimming removed 0 bases at V and 1 base at J, with 7 bases between. CDR3 size: 14 residues. CDR3 bases: TGCGCCAGCAGCTTGGGCAGTCCGAACACTGAAGCTTTCTTT. Translated: CASSLGSPNTEAFF.

This clonotype was counted only a few times. CDR3 DNA sequence: TGTGCCAGCAGGGCGACAGGGGGTCGGCTGGAGACCCAGTACTTC. Amino acids: CASRATGGRLETQYF. The chain employs TRBV6-1 and TRBJ2-5, with TRBD1 matching over 9 bases. With V trimmed by 6 bases and J by 5 bases, 10 bases remained unmatched. This CDR3 has 15 residues. Germline loops: CDR1 MNHNS, CDR2 SASEGT.

V gene TRBV19 combines with J gene TRBJ1-6; D gene uncertain. Germline lookup yields CDR1 LNHDA and CDR2 SQIVND (reference sequence). This CDR3 spans 14 amino acids. Trimming stripped 4 bases from V and 0 bases from J, with 4 bases between. The DNA of the CDR3 is TGTGCCAGTAGTAGGAGCTCCTATAATTCACCCCTCCACTTT. It codes for CASSRSSYNSPLHF. Based on the CDR3 plus reference TRBV19 and TRBJ1-6, the full variable domain is DGGITQSPKYLFRKEGQNVTLSCEQNLNHDAMYWYRQDPGQGLRLIYYSQIVNDFQKGDIAEGYSVSREKKESFPLTVTSAQKNPTAFYLCASSRSSYNSPLHFGNGTRLTVT.

The rearrangement links TRBV2 to TRBJ2-3; 9 bases map to TRBD2. The V gene's germline CDR1 is SNHLY and CDR2 FYNNEI. The J segment lost 0 bases and the V segment lost 5 bases, leaving 0 bases of the junction unmatched. This CDR3 has 14 amino acids. CDR3 in DNA: TGTGCCAGCAGTACTAGCGGGAGCACAGATACGCAGTATTTT. It yields the protein CASSTSGSTDTQYF.

The V and J genes are TRBV6-5 and TRBJ2-2; D unresolved. Germline CDR1 is MNHEY and CDR2 is SVGAGI. Trimming cost V 0 bases and J 1 base, with 9 bases left between them. The CDR3 length is 16 residues. The DNA of the CDR3 is TGTGCCAGCAGTTACTCGTCATCAGGGAACACCGGGGAGCTGTTTTTT. This codes for CASSYSSSGNTGELFF.

This chain links TRBV6-5 with TRBJ2-3, with a tentative D call TRBD2 (6 bases). Germline loops: CDR1 MNHEY, CDR2 SVGAGI. V gave up 2 bases and J gave up 7 bases, with 16 bases separating them. There are 15 residues in the CDR3. CDR3 in amino acids: CASSYGPGGPYTQYF. The CDR3 bases are TGTGCCAGCAGTTACGGTCCCGGGGGTCCCTATACGCAGTATTTT.

The chain joins TRBV7-2 to TRBJ2-5, with D possibly TRBD2 on 6 matching bases. The V and J ends lost 5 bases and 5 bases respectively, with 21 bases between them. CDR3 length equals 16 residues. Germline CDR1 and CDR2: SGHTA and FQGNSA. The DNA of the CDR3 is TGTGCCAGCAGCCCTAGCGTAGCGGTGGGAGGTGAGACCCAGTACTTC. Translated, it gives CASSPSVAVGGETQYF.

The V gene is TRBV7-2, the J gene TRBJ2-7, with D possibly called TRBD1 or TRBD2 (5 bases each). Germline-derived CDR1 and CDR2 are SGHTA and FQGNSA. The CDR3 runs 16 residues. The V gene lost 2 bases and the J gene lost 0 bases, with 14 bases spanning the gap. CDR3 coding DNA: TGTGCCAGCAGCTTAAGCGTTGCAGGGAGCTCCTACGAGCAGTACTTC. Translated: CASSLSVAGSSYEQYF. The whole variable domain, filled in from reference TRBV7-2 and TRBJ2-7, reads GAGVSQSPSNKVTEKGKDVELRCDPISGHTALYWYRQSLGQGLEFLIYFQGNSAPDKSGLPSDRFSAERTGGSVSTLTIQRTQQEDSAVYLCASSLSVAGSSYEQYFGPGTRLTVT.

This clonotype came up a few times. The chain has TRBV15 and TRBJ2-3; D could derive from TRBD1 or TRBD2 (5 bases each). V was shortened by 3 bases and J by 6 bases, with 19 bases between the two germline ends. The germline CDR1 and CDR2 sequences are LNHNV and YYDKDF (reference sequence). The CDR3 sequence is 16 residues long. This CDR3 is CATSSDGTIFLDTQYF. DNA for the CDR3: TGTGCCACCAGCAGTGACGGGACCATCTTCCTGGATACGCAGTATTTT.

This chain uses TRBV14 with TRBJ2-5; D is ambiguous. V was pared by 4 bases and J by 1 base, with 13 bases between. The CDR3 runs 15 residues. Germline V gene lookup returns CDR1 SGHDN and CDR2 FVKESK. The CDR3 is CASSPRRASQETQYF. The CDR3 DNA follows: TGTGCCAGCAGCCCCCGCCGGGCGTCCCAAGAGACCCAGTACTTC.

This clonotype was recorded a few times. This chain connects TRBV7-2 to TRBJ1-6; 8 bases are a match to TRBD1. The junction had 10 bases not matched to a gene; V was cut back by 5 bases and J by 7 bases. Germline CDR1 is SGHTA and CDR2 is FQGNSA. CDR3 length: 16 amino acids. For the CDR3, the DNA is TGTGCCAGCAGCCTAGGACAGGGTAGTCGAAATTCACCCCTCCACTTT. Protein sequence: CASSLGQGSRNSPLHF.

This chain joins TRBV20-1 and TRBJ1-1, with 8 bases identical to TRBD1. Germline V gene data show CDR1 as DFQATT and CDR2 as SNEGSKA (reference sequence). The CDR3 runs to 14 residues. The V segment lost 6 bases and the J segment 5 bases; nucleotides outside the gene matches: 11. Here the CDR3 reads CSAPLDRGGTEAFF. As DNA, the CDR3 is TGCAGTGCCCCCCTCGACAGGGGAGGGACTGAAGCTTTCTTT.

The V and J genes are TRBV10-1 and TRBJ2-7, with a weak D call TRBD2 (5 bases). The ends were cut back, 7 bases at V and 6 bases at J, with 19 bases in the middle. The germline CDR1 and CDR2 sequences are WNHNN and SYGVQD (reference sequence). The CDR3 loop spans 14 amino acids. CDR3 coding DNA: TGCGCCAGCAAACCGGGAATTGGGGTATCCGAGCAGTACTTC. Translated: CASKPGIGVSEQYF.

This clonotype counts as medium-sized (0.01 to 0.1%). The chain is built from TRBV4-1 and TRBJ1-1, with 10 bases matching TRBD1. CDR1 MGHRA and CDR2 YSYEKL come from the germline V gene. With 1 base clipped from V and 0 bases from J, the junction kept 5 bases outside the gene matches. This CDR3 spans 17 amino acids. The CDR3 DNA sequence: TGCGCCAGCAGCCAAGGGGGACAGGGGACCATGAACACTGAAGCTTTCTTT. This translates into CASSQGGQGTMNTEAFF.

This clonotype showed up just a few times. This rearrangement joins TRBV28 to TRBJ1-1, with a possible D match to TRBD1 (6 bases). The germline gives CDR1 MDHEN, CDR2 SYDVKM. There are 14 residues in the CDR3. Trimming left V 1 base short and J 11 bases short, with 17 bases between. This CDR3 is CASSLSGTRDLAFF. The CDR3 nucleotides read TGTGCCAGCAGTTTATCCGGGACAAGGGATTTGGCTTTCTTT.

The chain recombines TRBV4-1 with TRBJ2-7; 12 bases are shared with TRBD2. V lost 4 bases and J lost 3; bases outside the gene matches: 10. Germline V gives CDR1 MGHRA, CDR2 YSYEKL. The CDR3 is made up of 17 amino acids. CDR3 nucleotide sequence: TGCGCCAGCAGCCCGGAGACTAGCGGGAGTGAATACTACGAGCAGTACTTC. This codes for CASSPETSGSEYYEQYF.

This chain connects TRBV6-4 to TRBJ2-3; D may be TRBD1 (6 bases). CDR3 length: 15 residues. V lost 4 bases and J lost 2, with 13 bases in between. Looked up from germline, CDR1 is MRHNA and CDR2 is SNTAGT. The CDR3, as DNA: TGTGCCAGCAGTGCCACAGGGATTTCCACAGATACGCAGTATTTT. Its protein product is CASSATGISTDTQYF.

This chain joins TRBV28 and TRBJ1-6, with TRBD1 matching 7 bases. Germline CDR1 is MDHEN and CDR2 is SYDVKM. This CDR3 has 13 residues. V gave up 6 bases and J gave up 9 bases; unmatched junction bases: 5. The CDR3 protein is CASSGQVGSPLHF. In DNA, the CDR3 is TGTGCCAGCAGCGGACAGGTCGGTTCACCCCTCCACTTT.

This clonotype appeared a few times. The gene calls are TRBV7-2 and TRBJ1-3; no definite D call. V lost 1 base to trimming and J lost 11 bases, with 9 bases between them. Germline values: CDR1 SGHTA, CDR2 FQGNSA. CDR3 size: 12 residues. DNA of the CDR3: TGTGCCAGCAGCTTAGGTGGAGGCGCCATATATTTT. Amino acids: CASSLGGGAIYF.

The J gene is TRBJ2-3, the V gene TRBV15; a weak D match, TRBD1 (7 bases). Germline assignment: CDR1 LNHNV and CDR2 YYDKDF (reference sequence). The CDR3 runs to 13 residues. The V end was cut by 8 bases, the J end by 0 bases, with 9 bases between. The CDR3 reads CATSGGSTDTQYF. As DNA, the CDR3 is TGTGCCACCTCAGGGGGGAGCACAGATACGCAGTATTTT.

The chain links TRBV5-4 to TRBJ2-2; maybe TRBD2 (5 bases). Germline-derived CDR1 and CDR2 are SGHNT and YYREEE (reference sequence). The CDR3 is made up of 14 amino acids. The V end lost 2 bases, the J end lost 7 bases, and 12 bases lay between the germline ends. CDR3: CASSFWLAGGELFF. The CDR3 nucleotides read TGTGCCAGCAGCTTCTGGCTAGCTGGCGGGGAGCTGTTTTTT. Combining the CDR3 with reference TRBV5-4 and TRBJ2-2 gives the whole variable domain ETGVTQSPTHLIKTRGQQVTLRCSSQSGHNTVSWYQQALGQGPQFIFQYYREEENGRGNFPPRFSGLQFPNYSSELNVNALELDDSALYLCASSFWLAGGELFFGEGSRLTVL.

The rearrangement joins TRBV6-1 to TRBJ2-2; 8 nucleotides line up with TRBD1. There are 16 residues in the CDR3. Germline V gene lookup returns CDR1 MNHNS and CDR2 SASEGT. Losses at the gene ends were 3 bases for V and 0 bases for J; bases not matched to a gene: 3. CDR3 sequence reads: CASSDGQGSNTGELFF. The CDR3 DNA reads TGTGCCAGCAGTGACGGACAGGGCTCGAACACCGGGGAGCTGTTTTTT.